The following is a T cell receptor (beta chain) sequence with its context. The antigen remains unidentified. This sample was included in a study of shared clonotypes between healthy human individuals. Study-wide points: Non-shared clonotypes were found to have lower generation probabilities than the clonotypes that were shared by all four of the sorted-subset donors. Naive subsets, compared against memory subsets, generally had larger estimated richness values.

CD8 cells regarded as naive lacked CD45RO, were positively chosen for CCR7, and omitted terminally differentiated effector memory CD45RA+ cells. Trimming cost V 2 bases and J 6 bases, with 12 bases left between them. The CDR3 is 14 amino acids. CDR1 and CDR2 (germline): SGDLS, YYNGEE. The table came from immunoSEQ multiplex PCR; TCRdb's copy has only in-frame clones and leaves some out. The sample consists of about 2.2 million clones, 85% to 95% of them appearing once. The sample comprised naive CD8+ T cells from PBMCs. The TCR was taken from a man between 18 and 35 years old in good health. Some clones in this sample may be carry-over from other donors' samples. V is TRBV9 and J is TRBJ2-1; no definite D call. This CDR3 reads CASSVGKGGNEQFF. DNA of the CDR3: TGTGCCAGCAGCGTCGGAAAAGGCGGCAATGAGCAGTTCTTC.